These 18 T cell receptor beta chains originate from one sample sequenced in a study of OX40 agonist ivuxolimab in advanced cancers. TCRdb's table, derived via immunoSEQ multiplex PCR, lists solely in-frame clones and lacks some. The sample includes some 59,000 clones, 84% of them seen just once. Material: CD4+ or CD8+ T cells sorted from blood, obtained in a trial of the OX40 agonist ivuxolimab. The source is an adult with an advanced solid tumor such as melanoma, head and neck, liver or kidney cancer.

This clone was seen once. The chain uses TRBV6-5 and TRBJ2-7, with a tentative D call TRBD2 (7 bases). This CDR3 comprises 15 residues. Per the germline V gene, CDR1 is MNHEY and CDR2 is SVGAGI. Trimming stripped 6 bases from V and 3 bases from J, with 18 bases between. CDR3 DNA: TGTGCCAGCAGGCCCACCTTGGGGGGGCTCTACGAGCAGTACTTC. It yields the protein CASRPTLGGLYEQYF.

V and J are TRBV7-9 and TRBJ2-7; 7 bases match TRBD2. The germline gives CDR1 SEHNR, CDR2 FQNEAQ (reference sequence). CDR3 length: 15 amino acids. V was clipped by 6 bases and J by 0 bases; unmatched bases: 8. The CDR3 loop is CASSRIGGISYEQYF. The CDR3 DNA follows: TGTGCCAGCAGTAGAATCGGGGGGATCTCCTACGAGCAGTACTTC.

The chain employs TRBV5-1 and TRBJ2-1; perhaps TRBD1 as D (6 bases). The V end was cut by 0 bases, the J end by 4 bases, with 8 bases between. The CDR3 covers 14 residues. Germline-derived CDR1 and CDR2 are SGHRS and YFSETQ. CDR3 region: CASSLVQGYNEQFF. The CDR3, as DNA: TGCGCCAGCAGCTTGGTGCAGGGGTACAATGAGCAGTTCTTC.

In nucleotides, the CDR3 is TGTGCCAGCTCACGCACGGTAGGGGCTCAAGCAGATACGCAGTATTTT. Amino acids: CASSRTVGAQADTQYF. The chain links TRBV18 to TRBJ2-3; maybe TRBD1 (5 bases). CDR1 and CDR2 (germline): KGHSH, LQKENI. The CDR3 covers 16 residues. V shed 4 bases and J shed 4 bases, with 18 bases lying between them.

The genes are TRBV14 and TRBJ1-6; a possible D gene is TRBD1 (5 bases). The CDR3 has 12 residues. Per germline, CDR1 SGHDN and CDR2 FVKESK. The V gene lost 1 base and the J gene lost 15 bases, with 10 bases spanning the gap. CDR3 sequence reads: CASSQAAGGLHF. The CDR3 nucleotides read TGTGCCAGCAGCCAAGCAGCGGGGGGCCTCCACTTT. Drawing the rest from reference TRBV14 and TRBJ1-6, the complete variable domain is EAGVTQFPSHSVIEKGQTVTLRCDPISGHDNLYWYRRVMGKEIKFLLHFVKESKQDESGMPNNRFLAERTGGTYSTLKVQPAELEDSGVYFCASSQAAGGLHFGNGTRLTVT.

This sequence joins TRBV29-1 and TRBJ2-1, with D possibly being TRBD1 (6 bases). The germline CDR1 and CDR2 sequences are SQVTM and ANQGSEA. The CDR3 is 12 residues long. Trimming stripped 4 bases from V and 7 bases from J, with 11 bases between. The CDR3 loop reads CSVVVGGNEQFF. The CDR3 DNA is TGCAGCGTTGTCGTAGGGGGTAATGAGCAGTTCTTC.

The chain employs TRBV5-1 and TRBJ2-1; D is unclear. Looked up from germline, CDR1 is SGHRS and CDR2 is YFSETQ. CDR3 size: 14 residues. Trimming shortened V by 5 bases and J by 8 bases, and 17 bases separated the two germline ends. The CDR3 DNA is TGCGCCAGCAGAAGGGTTTTGGCCTCGGATGAGCAGTTCTTC. Amino acids: CASRRVLASDEQFF.

The rearrangement uses TRBV6-1 and TRBJ1-2; D not certain. The CDR3 spans 16 residues. Trimming pared 2 bases from V and 0 bases from J, leaving 13 bases between. The germline V gene has CDR1 MNHNS and CDR2 SASEGT. This CDR3 is CASSEKRKAANYGYTF. CDR3 sequence (DNA): TGTGCCAGCAGTGAAAAGCGTAAGGCGGCTAACTATGGCTACACCTTC.

V and J are TRBV19 and TRBJ1-5; D may be TRBD1 (5 bases). The germline gives CDR1 LNHDA, CDR2 SQIVND (reference sequence). This CDR3 region has 13 residues. Deletions cut 5 bases from V and 7 bases from J, with 12 bases between. CDR3 in amino acids: CASSRQREQPQHF. In DNA form, the CDR3 reads TGTGCCAGTAGTCGACAGAGGGAGCAGCCCCAGCATTTT.

CDR3 in amino acids: CASSVGQATDTQYF. The DNA for the CDR3 is TGTGCCAGCAGCGTAGGACAGGCTACAGATACGCAGTATTTT. The rearrangement links TRBV9 to TRBJ2-3, with a tentative D call TRBD1 (6 bases). The length of the CDR3 is 14 residues. The germline V gene has CDR1 SGDLS and CDR2 YYNGEE. Between the trimmed V and J ends, which lost 0 bases and 3 bases, there was a span of 8 bases.

The chain's CDR3 is CSVVGDYTEAFF. The DNA for the CDR3 is TGCAGCGTTGTCGGGGATTACACTGAAGCTTTCTTT. The chain is built from TRBV29-1 and TRBJ1-1, with D unclear. Looked up from germline, CDR1 is SQVTM and CDR2 is ANQGSEA. This CDR3 is 12 amino acids long. V was trimmed by 4 bases and J by 3 bases, leaving 9 bases between them.

The chain recombines TRBV6-5 with TRBJ1-1; D is uncertain. Germline V gene lookup returns CDR1 MNHEY and CDR2 SVGAGI. Trimming removed 2 bases at V and 0 bases at J, with 7 bases between. This CDR3 region has 14 residues. CDR3 nucleotide sequence: TGTGCCAGCAGTTACGACGGCCTGAACACTGAAGCTTTCTTT. Protein product: CASSYDGLNTEAFF.

The chain joins TRBV28 to TRBJ1-3; weak D call: TRBD1 (6 bases). Germline CDR1 MDHEN, CDR2 SYDVKM. The V end was cut by 7 bases, the J end by 0 bases, with 16 bases between. The CDR3 loop spans 16 amino acids. CDR3: CASIRGGMPSGNTIYF. The CDR3 bases are TGTGCCAGCATAAGGGGGGGGATGCCCTCTGGAAACACCATATATTTT. Looking up the rest from reference TRBV28 and TRBJ1-3 gives the full variable domain: DVKVTQSSRYLVKRTGEKVFLECVQDMDHENMFWYRQDPGLGLRLIYFSYDVKMKEKGDIPEGYSVSREKKERFSLILESASTNQTSMYLCASIRGGMPSGNTIYFGEGSWLTVV.

V and J are TRBV11-1 and TRBJ1-2; D not certain. The ends were cut back, 5 bases at V and 10 bases at J, with 8 bases in the middle. This CDR3 has 10 residues. Germline CDR1 and CDR2: SGHAT and FQDESV (reference sequence). CDR3 nucleotides: TGTGCCAGCAGCCCTAAAGTCTACACCTTC. Its protein product is CASSPKVYTF.

CDR3 coding DNA: TGTGCCAGCAGCTCCAACGGACAGGGTTTTAACGAGCAGTACTTC. Its protein product is CASSSNGQGFNEQYF. The gene calls are TRBV13 and TRBJ2-7; 8 positions agree with TRBD1. V gave up 4 bases and J gave up 5 bases; unmatched junction bases: 10. In germline, CDR1 is PRHDT, CDR2 FYEKMQ (reference sequence). The CDR3 spans 15 residues. The whole variable domain, remainder taken from reference TRBV13 and TRBJ2-7, is AAGVIQSPRHLIKEKRETATLKCYPIPRHDTVYWYQQGPGQDPQFLISFYEKMQSDKGSIPDRFSAQQFSDYHSELNMSSLELGDSALYFCASSSNGQGFNEQYFGPGTRLTVT.

Turning to this clone: Other nucleotide sequences from this sample produce the same CDR3. The chain links TRBV6-5 to TRBJ2-5; 12 nucleotides agree with TRBD2. The CDR3 contains 15 residues. V was pared by 0 bases and J by 4 bases, with 0 bases of the junction left unmatched. Germline lookup yields CDR1 MNHEY and CDR2 SVGAGI. CDR3: CASSYSTSGGETQYF. The DNA for the CDR3 is TGTGCCAGCAGTTACTCGACTAGCGGGGGAGAGACCCAGTACTTC.

The gene calls are TRBV5-1 and TRBJ1-4, with 9 positions matching TRBD1. CDR3 length: 16 amino acids. Looked up from germline, CDR1 is SGHRS and CDR2 is YFSETQ. Trimming removed 5 bases from V and 7 bases from J; junction bases left unmatched: 12. Here the CDR3 reads CASRSNAGTGSEKLFF. CDR3 sequence (DNA): TGCGCCAGCAGAAGTAACGCCGGGACAGGGAGTGAAAAACTGTTTTTT. The variable domain in full, completed from reference TRBV5-1 and TRBJ1-4, reads KAGVTQTPRYLIKTRGQQVTLSCSPISGHRSVSWYQQTPGQGLQFLFEYFSETQRNKGNFPGRFSGRQFSNSRSEMNVSTLELGDSALYLCASRSNAGTGSEKLFFGSGTQLSVL.

Remarks on this clone: At the DNA level, this CDR3 is encoded by other sequences in the same sample as well. The V gene is TRBV5-6, the J gene TRBJ2-7, with D hard to call. V was clipped by 1 base and J by 3 bases, with 5 bases between them. Germline V gene lookup returns CDR1 SGHDT and CDR2 YYEEEE. This CDR3 is built from 12 residues. In nucleotides, the CDR3 is TGTGCCAGCAGCTTGCTGGGCTACGAGCAGTACTTC. Translating it yields CASSLLGYEQYF. The complete variable domain, with remaining parts taken from reference TRBV5-6 and TRBJ2-7, reads DAGVTQSPTHLIKTRGQQVTLRCSPKSGHDTVSWYQQALGQGPQFIFQYYEEEERQRGNFPDRFSGHQFPNYSSELNVNALLLGDSALYLCASSLLGYEQYFGPGTRLTVT.